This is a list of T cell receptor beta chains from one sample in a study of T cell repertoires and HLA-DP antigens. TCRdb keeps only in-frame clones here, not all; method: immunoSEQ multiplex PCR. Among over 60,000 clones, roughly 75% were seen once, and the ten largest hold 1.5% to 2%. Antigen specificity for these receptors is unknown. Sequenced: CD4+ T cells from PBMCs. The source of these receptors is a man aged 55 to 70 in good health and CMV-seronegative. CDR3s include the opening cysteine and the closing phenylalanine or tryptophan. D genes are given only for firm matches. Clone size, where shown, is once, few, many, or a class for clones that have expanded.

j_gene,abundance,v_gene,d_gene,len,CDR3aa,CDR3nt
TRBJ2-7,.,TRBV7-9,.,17,CASSPPDKQAYVGEQYF,TGTGCCAGCAGCCCCCCCGACAAGCAGGCCTACGTTGGGGAGCAGTACTTC
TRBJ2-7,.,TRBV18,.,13,CASSPNPAREQYF,TGTGCCAGCTCCCCAAACCCGGCCCGGGAGCAGTACTTC
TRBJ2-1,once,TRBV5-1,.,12,CASSLVNGGRFF,TGCGCCAGCAGCTTGGTTAATGGAGGGCGGTTCTTC
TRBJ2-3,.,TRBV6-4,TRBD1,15,CASSPQGRGTDTQYF,TGTGCCAGCAGCCCACAGGGGAGAGGCACAGATACGCAGTATTTT
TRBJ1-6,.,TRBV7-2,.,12,CASSLTNSPLHF,TGTGCCAGCAGCCTTACCAATTCACCCCTCCACTTT
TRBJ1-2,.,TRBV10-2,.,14,CAVKMEGRNYGYTF,TGCGCCGTAAAAATGGAGGGGCGCAACTATGGCTACACCTTC
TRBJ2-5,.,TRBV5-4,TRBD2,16,CASSLDQRGGQETQYF,TGTGCCAGCAGCTTGGATCAGCGGGGGGGACAAGAGACCCAGTACTTC
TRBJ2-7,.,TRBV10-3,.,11,CAISERLEQYF,TGTGCCATCAGTGAGAGGTTAGAGCAGTACTTC
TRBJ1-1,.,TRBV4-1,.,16,CASSRIPVGMNTEAFF,TGCGCCAGCAGCCGAATCCCGGTGGGAATGAACACTGAAGCTTTCTTT
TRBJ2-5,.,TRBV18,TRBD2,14,CASSPTSAQETQYF,TGTGCCAGCTCACCAACTAGCGCGCAAGAGACCCAGTACTTC
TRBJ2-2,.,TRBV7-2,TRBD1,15,CASSSEQGAAGELFF,TGTGCCAGCAGCTCGGAACAGGGGGCCGCCGGGGAGCTGTTTTTT
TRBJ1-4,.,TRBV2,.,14,CASGVDRSNEKLFF,TGTGCCAGCGGGGTTGACAGATCGAATGAAAAACTGTTTTTT
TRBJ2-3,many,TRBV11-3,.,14,CASSFNTRTDTQYF,TGTGCCAGCAGCTTCAATACCCGCACAGATACGCAGTATTTT
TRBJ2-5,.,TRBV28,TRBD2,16,CASSKTSGGLQETQYF,TGTGCCAGCAGCAAGACTAGCGGGGGGCTCCAAGAGACCCAGTACTTC
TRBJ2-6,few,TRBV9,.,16,CASGFRDRSGANVLTF,TGTGCCAGCGGGTTCCGCGACCGCTCTGGGGCCAACGTCCTGACTTTC
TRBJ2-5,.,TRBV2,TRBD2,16,CASSERLAGGVETQYF,TGTGCCAGCAGCGAACGACTAGCGGGAGGGGTGGAGACCCAGTACTTC
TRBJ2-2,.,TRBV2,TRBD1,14,CATKGDRGPGELFF,TGTGCCACCAAGGGGGACAGGGGGCCCGGGGAGCTGTTTTTT
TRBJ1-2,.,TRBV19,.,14,CASSISAGDYGYTF,TGTGCCAGTAGTATAAGTGCAGGGGACTATGGCTACACCTTC
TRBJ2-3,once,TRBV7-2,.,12,CASRADGDTQYF,TGTGCCAGCAGGGCTGACGGCGATACGCAGTATTTT
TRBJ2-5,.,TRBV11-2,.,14,CASTSLGASETQYF,TGTGCCAGCACCTCCTTGGGCGCCTCTGAGACCCAGTACTTC
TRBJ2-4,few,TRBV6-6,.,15,CASSLDSFTVNIQYF,TGTGCCAGCAGCCTCGACAGTTTTACCGTAAACATTCAGTACTTC
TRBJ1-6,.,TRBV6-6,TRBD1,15,CASSYRDRGNSPLHF,TGTGCCAGCAGTTACCGGGACAGGGGTAATTCACCCCTCCACTTT
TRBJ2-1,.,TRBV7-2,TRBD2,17,CASSLGVVTSGENEQFF,TGTGCCAGCAGCTTAGGGGTAGTGACTAGCGGGGAAAATGAGCAGTTCTTC
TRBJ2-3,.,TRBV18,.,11,CASSPWDTQYF,TGTGCCAGCTCACCATGGGATACGCAGTATTTT
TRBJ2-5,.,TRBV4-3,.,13,CASSSGTQETQYF,TGCGCCAGCAGCTCCGGGACACAAGAGACCCAGTACTTC
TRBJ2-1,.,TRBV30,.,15,CAWKIGGGFYNEQFF,TGTGCCTGGAAGATTGGAGGCGGGTTCTACAATGAGCAGTTCTTC
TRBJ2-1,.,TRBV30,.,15,CAWNSGQGSRDEQFF,TGTGCCTGGAATAGTGGGCAGGGGTCTCGGGATGAGCAGTTCTTC
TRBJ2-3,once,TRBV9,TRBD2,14,CASTSAGVTDTQYF,TGTGCCAGCACGTCGGCGGGGGTAACAGATACGCAGTATTTT
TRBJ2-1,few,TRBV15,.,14,CATSRERGRNEQFF,TGTGCCACCAGCAGAGAGCGCGGTAGAAATGAGCAGTTCTTC
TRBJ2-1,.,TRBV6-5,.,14,CASNKAGADNEQFF,TGTGCCAGCAATAAGGCAGGGGCCGACAATGAGCAGTTCTTC
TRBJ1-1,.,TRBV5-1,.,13,CASSFGGDTEAFF,TGCGCCAGCAGCTTCGGTGGGGATACTGAAGCTTTCTTT
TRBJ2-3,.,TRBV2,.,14,CASSEISPTDTQYF,TGTGCCAGCAGTGAAATATCACCCACAGATACGCAGTATTTT
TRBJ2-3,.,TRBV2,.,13,CASSERGPDTQYF,TGTGCCAGCAGTGAACGGGGCCCAGATACGCAGTATTTT
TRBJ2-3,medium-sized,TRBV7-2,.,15,CASTKTGTSTDTQYF,TGTGCCAGCACCAAAACCGGGACTAGCACAGATACGCAGTATTTT
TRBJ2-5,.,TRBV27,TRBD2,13,CASSWGLGETQYF,TGTGCCAGCAGTTGGGGACTAGGCGAGACCCAGTACTTC
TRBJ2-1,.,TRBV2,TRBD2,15,CASRAGGFSYNEQFF,TGTGCCAGCAGAGCGGGGGGTTTTTCCTACAATGAGCAGTTCTTC
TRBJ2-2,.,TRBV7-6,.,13,CASRNTGPGELFF,TGTGCCAGCAGGAACACGGGGCCCGGGGAGCTGTTTTTT
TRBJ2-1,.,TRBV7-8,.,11,CASSPYTEQFF,TGTGCCAGCAGCCCATACACTGAGCAGTTCTTC
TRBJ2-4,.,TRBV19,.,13,CASSMSRSGIQYF,TGTGCCAGTAGTATGTCCAGGTCGGGGATTCAGTACTTC
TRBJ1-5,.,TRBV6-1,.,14,CASSDMGGFQPQHF,TGTGCCAGCAGTGACATGGGGGGGTTTCAGCCCCAGCATTTT
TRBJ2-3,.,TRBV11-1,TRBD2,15,CASSSIAGAPDTQYF,TGTGCCAGCAGCTCGATAGCGGGAGCGCCAGATACGCAGTATTTT
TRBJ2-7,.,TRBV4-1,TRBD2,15,CASSSSERGIYEQYF,TGCGCCAGCAGCTCGAGCGAGCGGGGAATCTACGAGCAGTACTTC
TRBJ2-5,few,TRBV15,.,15,CATSRQGEGLETQYF,TGTGCCACCAGCAGACAGGGGGAGGGCCTAGAGACCCAGTACTTC
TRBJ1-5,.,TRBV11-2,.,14,CASSLDRSNQPQHF,TGTGCCAGCAGCTTAGACAGAAGCAATCAGCCCCAGCATTTT
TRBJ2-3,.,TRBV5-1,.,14,CASSPATGADTQYF,TGCGCCAGCAGCCCCGCCACTGGGGCGGATACGCAGTATTTT
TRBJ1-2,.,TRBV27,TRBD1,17,CASTTSHSGTGGNGYTF,TGTGCCAGCACGACGTCCCATTCCGGGACAGGGGGCAATGGCTACACCTTC
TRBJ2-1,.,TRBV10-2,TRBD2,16,CASSETSGGSYNEQFF,TGCGCCAGCAGTGAAACTAGCGGGGGCTCCTACAATGAGCAGTTCTTC
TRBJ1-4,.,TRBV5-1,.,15,CASSLEGPFNEKLFF,TGCGCCAGCAGCTTGGAAGGGCCTTTTAATGAAAAACTGTTTTTT